The entry that follows covers one TCR beta chain sequence. This record belongs to a study of blood T cell repertoires in COVID-19. Across the study: COVID-19 samples, acute and convalescent, were from the United States, Italy and Spain. The analysed material was cDNA or gDNA that came from T cells, B-cell-depleted T cells, or PBMCs.

Sequenced by immunoSEQ multiplex PCR; TCRdb stores in-frame clones only, minus some. The sample lists over 250,000 clones; over 85% were seen once. Two consecutive negative NP/OP PCR tests, clearance, or resolved symptoms defined Cohort 3 recovery. Input material: PBMCs or T cells enriched from blood (not recorded which). This TCR was recovered from a woman aged 60-75 years who had recovered from COVID-19.

CDR3 sequence (DNA): TGTGCCAGCAGCGTCCAGCGGGAGGGTTTCACCGGGGAGCTGTTTTTT. Its protein product is CASSVQREGFTGELFF. This sequence joins TRBV9 and TRBJ2-2, with 10 bases matching TRBD2. Germline V gene lookup returns CDR1 SGDLS and CDR2 YYNGEE. The CDR3 extends over 16 amino acids. Trimming took 2 bases from V and 4 from J; bases not matched to a gene: 5.